These 2 T cell receptor beta chains share one sample of origin, sequenced in a study of spatial heterogeneity in lung cancer. Each CDR3 protein gets one entry after TCRdb re-called the 5' RACE reads with MiXCR. Of a few hundred distinct CDR3 sequences listed, roughly 15% are singletons. Time point in this sample: sample taken at primary tumor resection. The sample consisted of normal lung tissue next to the tumor, taken at surgery. The receptors originated from a male donor with early-stage non-small cell lung cancer.

About this clonotype itself: Little can be read into the size of this beta chain, an off-target read in a library designed for alpha chains. The chain is built from TRBV3-1 and TRBJ2-5; no clear D gene. The CDR3 contains 14 residues. Germline V gives CDR1 LGHDT, CDR2 YNNKEL (reference sequence). Trimming pared 0 bases from V and 5 bases from J, leaving 10 bases between. CDR3 region: CASSQDQGFETQYF. In DNA form, the CDR3 reads TGTGCCAGCAGCCAAGATCAAGGGTTCGAGACCCAGTACTTC.

In regard to this clonotype: This beta chain is off target for a library built for alpha chains, so its abundance means little. The chain couples TRBV28 to TRBJ1-6, with D perhaps matching TRBD1 (5 bases). V lost 5 bases to trimming and J lost 4 bases, with 9 bases between them. There are 14 residues in the CDR3. The germline V gene encodes CDR1 MDHEN and CDR2 SYDVKM. This chain's CDR3 is CASSAGRYNSPLHF. CDR3 DNA: TGTGCCAGCAGTGCGGGACGGTATAATTCACCCCTCCACTTT.